This TCR beta chain was observed in a study of CD8 T cells in Susac syndrome (dated by TCRdb to about 2019). General notes on the study: Of the Susac syndrome patients who were sequenced, about six had clinically active disease and fewer than ten were in clinical remission. The study used repertoire sequencing to test whether antigen drove CD8+ T cell activation and differentiation in Susac syndrome. At blood withdrawal, Susac syndrome patients were either therapy-naive, taking corticosteroids (in some cases with IVIg as well), or taking IVIg alone.

Peripheral blood CD8+ and CD4+ T cells from healthy donors, Susac syndrome patients and multiple sclerosis patients were profiled by high-throughput TCR beta sequencing. The Susac syndrome patients fulfilled recently defined diagnostic criteria for either definite or probable disease. Bulk CD8+ and CD4+ T cells were purified magnetically by negative isolation, whereas CD8+ TEMRA cells were enriched by FACS. Blood was drawn into EDTA tubes, processed within 24 hours, and PBMCs were isolated by density gradient centrifugation. PBMCs destined for TCR sequencing were cryopreserved in liquid nitrogen and later thawed in a 37 °C water bath. A purity of at least 90% was achieved for sorted or isolated CD4+, CD8+ and CD8+ TEMRA cells. RNA was extracted using the RNeasy kit, and roughly 0.5 to 1 ug of the RNA was reverse transcribed with random hexamers. The immunoSEQ multiplex PCR assay, covering 54 Vbeta and 13 Jbeta segments, was used to amplify TCR beta CDR3 regions. PCR amplification bias was corrected by using a synthetic template baseline for primer optimization and computational correction. In the source study's methods: Reads were annotated to V, D and J genes according to IMGT and were analyzed with immunoSEQ Analyzer, with only productive sequences retained. Clonality was calculated as one minus the Shannon entropy normalized by log2 of the number of productive unique sequences. Public and private clones were assessed among the 100 most prevalent clones of each patient and control. Clones were defined as Susac-specific when absent from the healthy and MS cohorts, from fewer than 1,200 published viral clones and from other ImmuneACCESS disease sequences. TCRdb's own reprocessing of the public reads used fastp at Q25 and MiXCR and kept productive beta chains. Rows with one shared CDR3 protein collapse into an entry with the most common genes and DNA. Here the V and J calls rest on TCRdb's processing, not on the authors' analysis. The sample data list 80,000 or so distinct CDR3 sequences, and more than 85% of these were observed just once. Of the sample, about 0.53% is held by the ten largest clones.

Broad study findings and their caveats: The number of individuals in the TCR sequencing and HLA analysis was acknowledged as relatively small. The CD4+ T cell repertoire of patients with Susac syndrome showed no detectable clonal expansion.

Regarding this clonotype: What this receptor recognizes is not known. One base away there is no much larger clone; base qualities are not given.

The CDR3 holds 15 amino acids from the cysteine to the phenylalanine. The read is trimmed to its CDR3 DNA, 45 bases read in frame from base 1. V has 2 bases trimmed and J has 2 bases trimmed; junction bases matching no gene number 3. In the germline V gene (reference sequence), CDR1 corresponds to DFQATT and CDR2 to SNEGSKA. Sequenced material: CD4+ T cells from PBMCs. The chain is made from TRBV20-1 and TRBJ2-1, and TRBD2 matches 10 of the central bases. This clonotype originated in a human donor with Susac syndrome. The DNA sequence follows: TGCAGTGCTAGACGGACTAGCGGACCCTACAATGAGCAGTTCTTC. This is translated as CSARRTSGPYNEQFF.